The TCR beta chain under discussion was sequenced for a study of shared clonotypes between healthy human individuals. Findings of the study overall: Sampling used blood alone; tissue repertoires probably differ.

To note about this clone: Its matching antigen is unknown.

Clones were read by immunoSEQ multiplex PCR, and TCRdb kept only the in-frame ones, dropping some. The repertoire consists of about 980,000 clones, with 70% to 85% occurring once and the leading ten covering around 1.5%. The germline V and J ends were trimmed by 0 bases and 3 bases, with 18 bases remaining between them. In germline, CDR1 is SGHRS, CDR2 YFSETQ. The CDR3 length is 17 residues. Every one of the donors was a Caucasian adult that lived in Nashville, Tennessee. Sequencing was done on a sample of memory CD4+ T cells sorted from blood. Subset: CD45RA-negative fraction. This sequence was found in a man younger than 35 in good health. The chain combines TRBV5-1 with TRBJ2-5; D possibly corresponds to TRBD1 (5 bases). This chain's CDR3 is CASSLEVLTGRKETQYF. The CDR3 coding sequence is TGCGCCAGCAGCTTGGAGGTCTTAACAGGCAGGAAAGAGACCCAGTACTTC.